Shown below are 2 T cell receptor beta chains from a single sample sequenced in a study of blood T cell repertoires in COVID-19. Profiling relied on immunoSEQ multiplex PCR, and the TCRdb table lists in-frame clones only, not all of them. In the table there are about 200,000 clones, roughly 84% of which are singletons. Sequenced: peripheral blood. All receptors come from a woman between 40 and 50 years old who had recovered from COVID-19.

The rearrangement joins TRBV7-9 to TRBJ1-3; 7 bases line up with TRBD1. V trimming: 6 bases; J trimming: 3 bases; junction bases outside the gene matches: 11. The CDR3 is 16 residues long. Germline assignment: CDR1 SEHNR and CDR2 FQNEAQ (reference sequence). Written as DNA, the CDR3 is TGTGCCAGCAGTCCCTCGCCCGGGACAGATGGAAACACCATATATTTT. As protein: CASSPSPGTDGNTIYF.

The chain employs TRBV5-1 and TRBJ2-1; D may be TRBD2 (5 bases). This CDR3 is 16 amino acids long. V lost 3 bases, J lost 0 bases, and 13 bases lay in between. CDR1 is SGHRS, CDR2 YFSETQ, per germline. Here the CDR3 DNA reads TGCGCCAGCAGCTCCAATAGCGCCAACTCCTACAATGAGCAGTTCTTC. Its protein product is CASSSNSANSYNEQFF.